The source of this T cell receptor (beta chain) is a study of human T cells and chemical hapten exposure. For the study at large: TCR yields per sample varied mostly from small pooled library volume differences. Points from the study as a whole: TCRs above 1 in 1000 frequency stayed constant with DPC sensitization.

There are many counts of this clonotype. Its antigen is currently unknown. It was the library that attached unique molecular identifiers to individual cDNA molecules. The authors' processing: From about 22,000 to 700,000 TCRs were found per sample, with a median of about 100,000. TCRdb re-called the reads with MiXCR, one entry per CDR3 protein. In this record, the V and J calls reflect TCRdb's handling and not the investigators' own analysis. The data show about 120,000 distinct CDR3 sequences, over 7% seen once. The CDR3 covers 14 residues. Looked up from germline, CDR1 is SGDLS and CDR2 is YYNGEE. Trimming took 2 bases from V and 2 from J; bases not matched to a gene: 3. The authors extracted total RNA from unfractionated whole blood.

The chain carries TRBV9 and TRBJ1-2; 7 nucleotides agree with TRBD1. The sequence was obtained from a human donor in good health. Some clones in this sample may be carry-over from other donors' samples. Sequencing was done on a sample of whole blood. In DNA form, the CDR3 reads TGTGCCAGCAGCGTCGCAGGGGGGAACTATGGCTACACCTTC. Protein product: CASSVAGGNYGYTF.